The T cell receptor (beta chain) described here comes from a study of shared clonotypes between healthy human individuals (dated by TCRdb to 2020 to 2022). In terms of the full investigation: The cohort included three men and a couple of women between 18 and 49 years of age. Per donor, three plates each were used for CD4 naive and CD4 memory, two for CD8 naive, and one for CD8 memory. To estimate repertoire size and how much clonotype sharing occurs between individuals, the study deeply sequenced the blood TCR repertoires of about five healthy adults. Different laboratories and diverse techniques were used to prepare libraries and sequence TCR repertoires, to increase sequencing depth and limit assay-specific biases. Leukapheresis yielded between about 0.85 and 9.5 billion PBMCs per donor. The paper as a whole reports these results and caveats: Incomplete sequencing was indicated by rarefaction of sorted-subset datasets, despite the large sequencing depth. The small number of donors limited the genetic and exposure-history diversity represented. Higher generation probabilities were observed for clonotypes shared by all four sorted-subset donors than for non-shared clonotypes. Around 5.4% of naive CD4, 3.5% of naive CD8, 2.3% of memory CD4, and about 0.4% of memory CD8 clonotypes were shared across a few donors. Based on pairwise subsampling, the degree of clonotype sharing among donors was expected to be affected by sequencing depth. Larger estimated clonotype richness was generally found for naive subsets than for memory subsets. Sampling was restricted to blood, and TCR repertoires in tissues likely differ from the TCR repertoires found in blood.

The donors were healthy, HIV-negative adults with no recently reported acute infections or vaccinations. Only Caucasian adults living in Nashville, Tennessee, USA were represented among the donors. CD4+ T cells were enriched through magnetic negative selection, after which naive cells were positively selected on CD45RA and the remaining negative fraction served as the memory subset. Blood was collected by leukapheresis, and PBMCs were isolated by Ficoll-Histopaque density gradient centrifugation and then cryopreserved in liquid nitrogen vapor phase. Purity and quantity of every magnetically sorted T cell population were checked by analytical flow cytometry. Each sorted fraction had its genomic DNA isolated and then quantified by UV absorbance on a Nanodrop 2000c. To note about this clone: The specificity of this receptor is unknown. Within one base of it there is no much larger clone, and no base qualities were kept.

TCR CDR3 regions were amplified from genomic DNA by multiplex PCR using the deep immunoSEQ assay. Extracted genomic DNA from each cell subset was spread evenly across all wells of several immunoSEQ 96-well plates, with each plate serving as a replicate. Each replicate PCR for sorted subsets received about 180 ng genomic DNA, equal to tens of thousands of T cell genomes. Purified libraries were quantified with a Qubit 3.0 fluorometer, sized on a Bioanalyzer 2100, and re-quantified with the KAPA Library Quantification kit. Every immunoSEQ 96-well plate was sequenced on a separate single-read 150-cycle Illumina NextSeq 550 flow cell. From the authors' description of their analysis: Because only junctional sequences without quality scores were contained in the immunoSEQ output, filtering matching that applied to full-length reads could not be performed. To assign V/J genes and CDR3, sequences were annotated using PyIR, a Python wrapper for IgBLAST v1.9, with IMGT germline references. Reads with weak V/J assignments (E-value above 1e-6), missing CDR3, stop codons, out-of-frame junctions, or ambiguous translated residues were removed. V3J clonotypes were defined as sequences sharing the same inferred V gene, J gene, and CDR3 amino acid sequence. Percentage overlap between repertoires was calculated by dividing the number of shared unique clonotypes by the size of the smaller repertoire. Repertoire richness was assessed with RTK rarefaction, the Chao1 estimator, and Recon v2.1 estimates of unobserved clonotypes. For all TCRbeta clonotypes obtained by the gDNA method from a few donors, generation probabilities were computed with OLGA. This immuneACCESS table, as held by TCRdb, lists in-frame sequences with V and J called but not all clones. Of the missing ones, under half trace to an unresolved V gene in checked studies; the others have no known cause. V and J calls and clone size come straight from that table; D and trimming were deduced from the DNA. Across this sample there are around 1.6 million clones, with around 98% seen only once. The leading ten clones occupy about 0.45% of the sample.

The germline V gene specifies SGHRS as CDR1 and YFSETQ as CDR2. Its CDR3 holds 15 amino acids, cysteine through phenylalanine. Left in the record is the CDR3 DNA by itself, 45 bases read in frame from the first base. V drops 4 bases and J drops 6 bases, leaving 17 bases in between. This TCR was recovered from a young man in good health. The sequence joins TRBV5-1 to TRBJ2-1; the D segment may tentatively be TRBD1 or TRBD2, each giving 5 matched bases. Sequenced sample: naive CD4+ T cells sorted from blood. The sample's cell subset or site label, decoded: CD45RA+ positively selected. CDR3 region: CASSDHSRDPNEQFF. The nucleotide sequence reads TGCGCCAGCAGCGACCATTCTAGGGACCCCAATGAGCAGTTCTTC.